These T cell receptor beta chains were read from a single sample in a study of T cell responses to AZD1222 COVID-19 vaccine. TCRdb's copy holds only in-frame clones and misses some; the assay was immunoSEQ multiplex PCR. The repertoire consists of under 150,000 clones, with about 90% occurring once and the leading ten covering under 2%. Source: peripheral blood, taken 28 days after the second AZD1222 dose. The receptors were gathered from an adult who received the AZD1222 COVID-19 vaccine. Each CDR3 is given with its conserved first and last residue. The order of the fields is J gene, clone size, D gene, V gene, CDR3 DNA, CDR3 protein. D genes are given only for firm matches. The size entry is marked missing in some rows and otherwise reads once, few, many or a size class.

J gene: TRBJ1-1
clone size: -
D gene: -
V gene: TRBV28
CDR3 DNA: TGTGCCAGCAGTTTACATCAGGCATACACTGAAGCTTTCTTT
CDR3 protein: CASSLHQAYTEAFF

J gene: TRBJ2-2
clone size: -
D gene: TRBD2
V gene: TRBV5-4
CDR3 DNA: TGTGCCAGCAGCATAGCGGGAGGCACCGGGGAGCTGTTTTTT
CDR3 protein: CASSIAGGTGELFF

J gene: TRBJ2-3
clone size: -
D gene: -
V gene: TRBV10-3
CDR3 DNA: TGTGCCATCAGTGACGAGGGTATGGGGACAGATACGCAGTATTTT
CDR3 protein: CAISDEGMGTDTQYF

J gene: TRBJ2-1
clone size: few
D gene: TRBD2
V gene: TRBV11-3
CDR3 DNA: TGTGCCAGCAGCTTAGGATCGGCGGGAGGGAGTAATGAGCAGTTCTTC
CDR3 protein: CASSLGSAGGSNEQFF

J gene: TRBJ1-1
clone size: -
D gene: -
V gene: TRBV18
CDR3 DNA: TGTGCCAGCTCACCACCCCACGGAGGGGACACTGAAGCTTTCTTT
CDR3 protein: CASSPPHGGDTEAFF

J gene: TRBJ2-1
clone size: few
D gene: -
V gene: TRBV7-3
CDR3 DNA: TGTGCCAGCAGCTTAAGGCAGGGAGAGCAGTTCTTC
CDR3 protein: CASSLRQGEQFF

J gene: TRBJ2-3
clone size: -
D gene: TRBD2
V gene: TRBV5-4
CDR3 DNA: TGTGCCAGCAGCTTGAAGGTAGCGGGAGAAGGCACAGATACGCAGTATTTT
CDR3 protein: CASSLKVAGEGTDTQYF

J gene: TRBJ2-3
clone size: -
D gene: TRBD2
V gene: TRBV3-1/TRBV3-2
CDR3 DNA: TGTGCCAGCAGCCAAACCGGGACTAGCGGGGGGGCAACAGATACGCAGTATTTT
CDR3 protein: CASSQTGTSGGATDTQYF

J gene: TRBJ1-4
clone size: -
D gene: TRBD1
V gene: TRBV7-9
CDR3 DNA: TGTGCCAGCAGCCCACAGGGGAATGAAAAACTGTTTTTT
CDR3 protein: CASSPQGNEKLFF

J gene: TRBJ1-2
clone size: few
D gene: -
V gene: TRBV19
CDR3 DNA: TGTGCCAGTAGTCCGAGCCCCTTGGTCGGCTACACCTTC
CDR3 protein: CASSPSPLVGYTF

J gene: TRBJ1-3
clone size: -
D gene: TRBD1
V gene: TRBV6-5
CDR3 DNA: TGTGCCAGCAGTTACGGACAGGGACGTTCTGGAAACACCATATATTTT
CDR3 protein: CASSYGQGRSGNTIYF